The clone carrying this T cell receptor beta chain has more than one count but fewer than ten. Its specificity is unknown. The PCR contained 60 Vbeta and 13 Jbeta primers. Assay used: immunoSEQ multiplex PCR; TCRdb lists only in-frame clones, some missing. The sample has about 200,000 clones, roughly 85% seen once. These data belong to a study of cytomegalovirus exposure and HLA in healthy donors. At the level of the study: When 350 to 500 donors were genotyped, roughly four fifths of them were found to fall in the Caucasian-associated ancestry cluster.

Germline V gene lookup returns CDR1 LNHDA and CDR2 SQIVND (reference sequence). V was clipped by 11 bases and J by 5 bases, with 15 bases between them. This CDR3 is built from 12 residues. Study results and limitations: Analysis was performed later, and it showed HLA-associated TCR beta chains to be more clonally expanded than equally common others. What a later analysis showed was that several of the most significant clusters appeared linked to common viral pathogens. The authors enumerated over 150 TCR beta chains as linked to cytomegalovirus.

This sequence joins TRBV19 and TRBJ1-2; D gene uncertain. The sequencing sample was made of PBMCs. The sequence derives from a woman under 40 in good health and CMV-seropositive. In nucleotides, the CDR3 is TGTGCCGGTTACGACCTGGAGTATGGCTACACCTTC. It codes for CAGYDLEYGYTF.